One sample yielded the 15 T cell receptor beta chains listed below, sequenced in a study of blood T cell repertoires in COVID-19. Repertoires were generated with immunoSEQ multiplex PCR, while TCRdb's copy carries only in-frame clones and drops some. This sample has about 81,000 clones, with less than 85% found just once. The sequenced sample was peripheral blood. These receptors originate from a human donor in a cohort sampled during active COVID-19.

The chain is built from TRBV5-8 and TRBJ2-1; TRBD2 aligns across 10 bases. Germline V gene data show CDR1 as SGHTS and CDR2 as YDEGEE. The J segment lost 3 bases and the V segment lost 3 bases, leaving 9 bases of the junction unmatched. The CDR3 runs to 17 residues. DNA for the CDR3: TGTGCCAGCAGCTCGAAATCCTCTAGCGGGGGCTACAATGAGCAGTTCTTC. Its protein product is CASSSKSSSGGYNEQFF.

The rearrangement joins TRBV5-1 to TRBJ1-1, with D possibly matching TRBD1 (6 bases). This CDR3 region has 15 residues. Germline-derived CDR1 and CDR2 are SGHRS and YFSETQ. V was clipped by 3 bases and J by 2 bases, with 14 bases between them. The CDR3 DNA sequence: TGCGCCAGCAGCTCCGGACAGACTACTAACACTGAAGCTTTCTTT. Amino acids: CASSSGQTTNTEAFF.

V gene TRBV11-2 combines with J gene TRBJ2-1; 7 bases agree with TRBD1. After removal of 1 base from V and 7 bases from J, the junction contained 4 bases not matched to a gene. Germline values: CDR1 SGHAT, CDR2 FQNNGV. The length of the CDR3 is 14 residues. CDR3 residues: CASSLVTGVNEQFF. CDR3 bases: TGTGCCAGCAGCTTAGTCACAGGGGTAAATGAGCAGTTCTTC.

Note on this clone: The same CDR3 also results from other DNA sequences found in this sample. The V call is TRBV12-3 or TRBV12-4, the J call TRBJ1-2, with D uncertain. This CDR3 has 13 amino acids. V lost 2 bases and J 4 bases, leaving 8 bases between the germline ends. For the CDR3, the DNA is TGTGCCAGCAGTTTACGGGGAGGCTATGGCTACACCTTC. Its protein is CASSLRGGYGYTF.

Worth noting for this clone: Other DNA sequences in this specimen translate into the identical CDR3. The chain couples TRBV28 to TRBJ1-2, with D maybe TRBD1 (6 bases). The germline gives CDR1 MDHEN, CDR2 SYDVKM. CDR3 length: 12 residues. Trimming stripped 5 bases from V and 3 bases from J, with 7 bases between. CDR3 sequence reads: CASSPGDYGYTF. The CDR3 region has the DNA TGTGCCAGCAGTCCAGGGGACTATGGCTACACCTTC.

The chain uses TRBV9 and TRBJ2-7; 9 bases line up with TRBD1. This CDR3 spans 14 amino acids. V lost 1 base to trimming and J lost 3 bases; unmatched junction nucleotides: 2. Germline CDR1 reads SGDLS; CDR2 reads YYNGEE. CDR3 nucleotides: TGTGCCAGCAGCGTAAGACAGGGGGGCTACGAGCAGTACTTC. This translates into CASSVRQGGYEQYF.

The DNA of the CDR3 is TGTGCCAGCAGCCACAGGGGGCCAACTAATGAAAAACTGTTTTTT. Amino acid sequence: CASSHRGPTNEKLFF. The rearrangement joins TRBV7-8 to TRBJ1-4; 9 bases agree with TRBD1. Germline CDR1 and CDR2: SGHVS and FQNEAQ. This CDR3 spans 15 amino acids. V shed 5 bases and J 0 bases; nucleotides not matched to a gene: 1.

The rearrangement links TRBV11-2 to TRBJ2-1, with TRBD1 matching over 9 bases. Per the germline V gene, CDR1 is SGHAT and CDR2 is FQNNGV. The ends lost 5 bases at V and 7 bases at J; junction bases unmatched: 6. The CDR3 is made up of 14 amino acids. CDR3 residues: CASSPTGTGNEQFF. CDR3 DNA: TGTGCCAGCAGCCCTACCGGGACAGGGAATGAGCAGTTCTTC.

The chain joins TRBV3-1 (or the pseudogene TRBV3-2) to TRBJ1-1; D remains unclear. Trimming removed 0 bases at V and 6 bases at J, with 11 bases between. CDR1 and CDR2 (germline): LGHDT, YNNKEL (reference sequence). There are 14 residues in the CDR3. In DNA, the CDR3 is TGTGCCAGCAGCCAAGAAATAACCGGGGCTGAAGCTTTCTTT. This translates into CASSQEITGAEAFF.

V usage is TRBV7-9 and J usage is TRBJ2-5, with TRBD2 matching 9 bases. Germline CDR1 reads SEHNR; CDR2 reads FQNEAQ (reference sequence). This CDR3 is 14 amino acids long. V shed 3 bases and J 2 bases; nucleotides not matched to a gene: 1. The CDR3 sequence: CASSLAGGQETQYF. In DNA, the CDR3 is TGTGCCAGCAGCTTGGCGGGGGGGCAAGAGACCCAGTACTTC.

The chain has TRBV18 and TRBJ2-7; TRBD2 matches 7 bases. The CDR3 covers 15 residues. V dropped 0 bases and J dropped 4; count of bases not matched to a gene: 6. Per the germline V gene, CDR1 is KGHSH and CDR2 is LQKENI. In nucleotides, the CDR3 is TGTGCCAGCTCACCACCCCGCGGGAGACTTTACGAGCAGTACTTC. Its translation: CASSPPRGRLYEQYF. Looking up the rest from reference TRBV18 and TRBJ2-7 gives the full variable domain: NAGVMQNPRHLVRRRGQEARLRCSPMKGHSHVYWYRQLPEEGLKFMVYLQKENIIDESGMPKERFSAEFPKEGPSILRIQQVVRGDSAAYFCASSPPRGRLYEQYFGPGTRLTVT.

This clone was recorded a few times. This CDR3 reads CASSPTGTTNTGELFF. The CDR3 nucleotides read TGTGCCAGCAGCCCTACCGGGACAACGAACACCGGGGAGCTGTTTTTT. V gene TRBV3-1 (or the pseudogene TRBV3-2) combines with J gene TRBJ2-2, with D maybe TRBD1 (6 bases). Germline CDR1 reads LGHDT; CDR2 reads YNNKEL (reference sequence). CDR3 length equals 16 residues. Trimming cost V 4 bases and J 0 bases, with 12 bases left between them.

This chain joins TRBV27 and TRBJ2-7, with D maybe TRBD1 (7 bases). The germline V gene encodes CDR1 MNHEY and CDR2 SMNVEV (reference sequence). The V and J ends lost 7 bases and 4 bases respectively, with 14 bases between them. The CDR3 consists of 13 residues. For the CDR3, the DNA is TGTGCCAGCACGAGACCAGGGGGGTACGAGCAGTACTTC. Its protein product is CASTRPGGYEQYF.

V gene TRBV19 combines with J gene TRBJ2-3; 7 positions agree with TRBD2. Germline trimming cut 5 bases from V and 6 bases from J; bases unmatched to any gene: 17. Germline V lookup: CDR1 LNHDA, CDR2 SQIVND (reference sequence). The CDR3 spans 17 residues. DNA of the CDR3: TGTGCCAGTAGTGGTCCCGGGACTACCCCGTCTCCGGATACGCAGTATTTT. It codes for CASSGPGTTPSPDTQYF.

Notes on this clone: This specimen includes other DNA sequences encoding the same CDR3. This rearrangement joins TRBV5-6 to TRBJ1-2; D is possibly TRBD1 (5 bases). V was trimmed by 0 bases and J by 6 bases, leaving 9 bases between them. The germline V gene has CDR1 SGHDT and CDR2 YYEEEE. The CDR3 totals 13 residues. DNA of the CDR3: TGTGCCAGCAGCTTGGCGGGGGTGCATGGCTACACCTTC. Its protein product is CASSLAGVHGYTF.